This TCR beta chain was recorded in a study of blood T cell repertoires in COVID-19. This clone was observed a single time. Germline assignment: CDR1 MGHRA and CDR2 YSYEKL. J was trimmed by 4 bases and V by 1 base; bases with no gene match: 4. This CDR3 is 16 amino acids long. TCRdb's copy holds only in-frame clones and misses some; the assay was immunoSEQ multiplex PCR. This sample has more than 40,000 clones, with 70% to 90% found just once. This chain joins TRBV4-1 and TRBJ2-1; 10 bases line up with TRBD2. The TCR originated in a human donor in a cohort sampled during active COVID-19. The donor label of this sample is uncertain. The material sequenced was peripheral blood. The CDR3 DNA follows: TGCGCCAGCAGCCAAGGACAGACTAGCGGGTACAATGAGCAGTTCTTC. Protein sequence: CASSQGQTSGYNEQFF.